This is a list of T cell receptor beta chains from one sample in a study of cytomegalovirus exposure and HLA in healthy donors. Assay used: immunoSEQ multiplex PCR; TCRdb lists only in-frame clones, some missing. The table for this sample gives about 130,000 clones. Sample: PBMCs. The receptors here all came from a man younger than 45 in good health and CMV-seronegative. The CDR3 runs from the conserved cysteine through the conserved F or W. D genes are given only for firm matches.

v_call	j_call	cdr3_length	d_call	cdr3_nt	cdr3_aa
TRBV6-1	TRBJ2-5	14	TRBD2	TGTGCCAGCAGTGAAAGTACTAGCGGCGAGACCCAGTACTTC	CASSESTSGETQYF
TRBV7-2	TRBJ2-3	14	TRBD2	TGTGCCAGCGGCCTGACTAGCAGCACAGATACGCAGTATTTT	CASGLTSSTDTQYF
TRBV29-1	TRBJ2-5	14	NA	TGCAGCGTAAGAGGCGGGGTCGATGAGGAGACCCAGTACTTC	CSVRGGVDEETQYF
TRBV9	TRBJ1-1	16	NA	TGTGCCAGCAGCGTAGACTACGGGGTAAAGAACACTGAAGCTTTCTTT	CASSVDYGVKNTEAFF
TRBV4-2	TRBJ2-2	18	NA	TGTGCCAGCAGCCAAGTGAATCTTCTCCGGGGGAACACCGGGGAGCTGTTTTTT	CASSQVNLLRGNTGELFF
TRBV30	TRBJ2-1	13	NA	TGTGCCTGGAGCGCCGACGGAGGCGATGAGCAGTTCTTC	CAWSADGGDEQFF
TRBV5-1	TRBJ2-7	12	NA	TGCGCCAGCAGCCCGAGCTCCTACGAGCAGTACTTC	CASSPSSYEQYF
TRBV13	TRBJ2-5	16	TRBD1	TGTGCCAGCAGCTCGACCAAGGACAGGGCCCAAGAGACCCAGTACTTC	CASSSTKDRAQETQYF
TRBV27	TRBJ2-7	15	TRBD2	TGTGCCAGCGGATCTATAGCGGGAGGCTTCGGCGAGCAGTACTTC	CASGSIAGGFGEQYF
TRBV18	TRBJ1-1	14	NA	TGTGCCAGCTCACGATTACAGGGAAACACTGAAGCTTTCTTT	CASSRLQGNTEAFF
TRBV13	TRBJ1-2	16	NA	TGTGCCAGCAGCTTCGGGTCAGAAACCAAGGGGGATGGCTACACCTTC	CASSFGSETKGDGYTF
TRBV4-3	TRBJ2-1	13	TRBD2	TGCGCCAGCAGCCAAGATTTAGCGGGAGAGAAGTTCTTC	CASSQDLAGEKFF
TRBV28	TRBJ2-3	18	TRBD1	TGTGCCAGCAGTTCAACCCTCTCGGACAGGGCTTATAGAGATACGCAGTATTTT	CASSSTLSDRAYRDTQYF
TRBV10-3	TRBJ2-2	16	TRBD1	TGTGCCATCAGTGAGTCGGTTACAGGGGGCCCCGGGGAGCTGTTTTTT	CAISESVTGGPGELFF
TRBV15	TRBJ1-2	17	NA	TGTGCCACCAGCAGAGGTGGAGGGGAACTCCTATTCGAAGGCTACACCTTC	CATSRGGGELLFEGYTF